Sequencing of this TCR beta chain was carried out in a study of cytotoxic CD8 clonotypes in ibrutinib-treated CLL. Overall study results and limits: At baseline, clonality was higher than in age-matched healthy donors and correlated with CD8+ counts.

Regarding this clone: Its antigen is as yet unknown.

With V trimmed by 2 bases and J by 0 bases, 1 base remained unmatched. Germline V CDR1 and CDR2: ENHRY, SYGVKD. The CDR3 consists of 15 residues. Generated by immunoSEQ multiplex PCR, the TCRdb table keeps only in-frame clones and is missing some. The sample yields 150,000 to 250,000 clones, over 55% seen once. The starting material was PBMCs, obtained after 24 months of ibrutinib treatment. This sequence was found in a human donor with chronic lymphocytic leukemia. V is TRBV10-3 and J is TRBJ2-7; 10 bases are a match to TRBD1. CDR3 sequence reads: CAISEGQGVSYEQYF. In nucleotides, the CDR3 is TGTGCCATCAGTGAGGGACAGGGGGTCTCCTACGAGCAGTACTTC.